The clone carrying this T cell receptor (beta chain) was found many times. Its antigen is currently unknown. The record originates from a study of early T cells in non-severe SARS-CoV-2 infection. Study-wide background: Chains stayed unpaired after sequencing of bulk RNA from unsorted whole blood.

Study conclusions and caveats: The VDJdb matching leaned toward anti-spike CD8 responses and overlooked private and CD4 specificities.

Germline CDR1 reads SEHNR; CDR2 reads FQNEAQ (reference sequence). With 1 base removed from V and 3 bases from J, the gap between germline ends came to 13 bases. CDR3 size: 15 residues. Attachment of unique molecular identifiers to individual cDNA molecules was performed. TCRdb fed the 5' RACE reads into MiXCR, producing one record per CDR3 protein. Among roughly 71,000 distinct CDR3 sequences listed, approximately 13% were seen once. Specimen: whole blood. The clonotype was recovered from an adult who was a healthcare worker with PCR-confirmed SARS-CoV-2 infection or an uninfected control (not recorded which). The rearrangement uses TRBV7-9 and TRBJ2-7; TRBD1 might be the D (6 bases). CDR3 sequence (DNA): TGTGCCAGCAGCTTAGTCGCAGGGGTGCTCTACGAGCAGTACTTC. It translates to CASSLVAGVLYEQYF.